The text below deals with one T cell receptor beta chain. The data were taken from a study of T cell changes during pregnancy in multiple sclerosis. Germline assignment: CDR1 LGHNA and CDR2 YNFKEQ. There are 15 residues in the CDR3. The V and J ends lost 1 base and 4 bases, in that order; junction bases with no gene match: 2. Clones were sequenced by immunoSEQ multiplex PCR, and TCRdb holds only the in-frame ones, with some missing. The repertoire consists of some 60,000 clones, with approximately 90% occurring once and the leading ten covering around 0.38%. The specimen comprised CD4+ T cells from peripheral blood mononuclear cells, sampled in the third trimester of pregnancy. This sequence originates from a female donor with multiple sclerosis, enrolled in a pregnancy study. The chain links TRBV4-2 to TRBJ1-2; 11 nucleotides line up with TRBD1. CDR3 nucleotide sequence: TGTGCCAGCAGCCAAGCGGGACAGGGGGGCTATGGCTACACCTTC. This encodes CASSQAGQGGYGYTF.